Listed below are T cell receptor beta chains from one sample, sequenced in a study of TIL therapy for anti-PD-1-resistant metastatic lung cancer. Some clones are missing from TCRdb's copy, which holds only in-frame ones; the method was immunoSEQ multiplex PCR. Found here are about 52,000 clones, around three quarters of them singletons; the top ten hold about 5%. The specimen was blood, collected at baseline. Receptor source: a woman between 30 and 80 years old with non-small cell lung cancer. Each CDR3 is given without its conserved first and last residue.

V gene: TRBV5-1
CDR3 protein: ASSLGITDTEAF

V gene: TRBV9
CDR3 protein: ASSVSSGNTIY

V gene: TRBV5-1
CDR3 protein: ASSMGTGGENGYT

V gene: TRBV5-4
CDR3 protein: ASSSTGQETQY

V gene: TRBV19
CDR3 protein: ASSIPGTGYQPQH

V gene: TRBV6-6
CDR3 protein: ASSRRTGVHEQY

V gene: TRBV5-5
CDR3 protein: ASRGGLRTDTQY

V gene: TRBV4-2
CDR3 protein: ASSQALPYEQY

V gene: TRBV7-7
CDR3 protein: ASSNRQDLSPYEQY

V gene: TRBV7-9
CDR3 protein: ASSPTGVNGREQY

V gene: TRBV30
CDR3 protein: AWSGPDREGAEAF

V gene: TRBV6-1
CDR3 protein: ASSEGLVAF

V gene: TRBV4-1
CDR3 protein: ASSQVPRGRNEQF

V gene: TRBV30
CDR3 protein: AWSGGNYGYT

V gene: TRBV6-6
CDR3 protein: ASSYSWDEQY

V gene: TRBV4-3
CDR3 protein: ASSQDFGQFGQF

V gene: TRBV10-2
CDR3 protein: ASREGGTDTQY

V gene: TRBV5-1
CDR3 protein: ASSSGTGGYT

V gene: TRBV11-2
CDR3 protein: ASSPQTGSYEQY

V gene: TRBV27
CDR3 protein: ASSFRGARANYGYT

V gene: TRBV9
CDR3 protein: ASSVAGAGGYI

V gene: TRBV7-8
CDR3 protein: ASSPSRTQETQY

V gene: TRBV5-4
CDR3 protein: ASSPRGLAGNEQF

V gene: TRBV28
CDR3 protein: ASRFQGMNTEAF

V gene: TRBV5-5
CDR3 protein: ASSFGTGVSSGANVLT